This paragraph reports one T cell receptor beta chain. The antigen is not known. The sample belongs to a study of human CD8 memory T cell subsets. Total CD8+ T cells were enriched by a separation that was negative and magnetic. The authors drew RNA from duplicate vials of roughly 140,000 sorted CD8+ T cells per subset. Study-level results: Precursor exhausted T cells and stem-like memory T cells were similarly highly diverse, while effector memory cells were not. Stem-like memory and precursor exhausted T cell repertoires overlapped minimally with each other.

Sequencing libraries of TCR beta were made by UMI-labeled 5' RACE. After re-calling the 5' RACE reads, TCRdb lists one entry per CDR3 protein, DNA absent. This table holds almost 5,500 distinct CDR3 sequences. The CDR3 extends over 15 amino acids. CDR1 LGHDT and CDR2 YNNKEL come from the germline V gene (reference sequence). Sequencing was carried out using CD8+ effector memory T cells (TEM) sorted from PBMCs. Subset meaning: effector memory CD8 T cells, CCR7- CD45RO+ CD95+. V usage is TRBV3-1 and J usage is TRBJ2-1. The receptor was isolated from a human donor in good health. The CDR3 spells CASSQDGSRYNEQFF.